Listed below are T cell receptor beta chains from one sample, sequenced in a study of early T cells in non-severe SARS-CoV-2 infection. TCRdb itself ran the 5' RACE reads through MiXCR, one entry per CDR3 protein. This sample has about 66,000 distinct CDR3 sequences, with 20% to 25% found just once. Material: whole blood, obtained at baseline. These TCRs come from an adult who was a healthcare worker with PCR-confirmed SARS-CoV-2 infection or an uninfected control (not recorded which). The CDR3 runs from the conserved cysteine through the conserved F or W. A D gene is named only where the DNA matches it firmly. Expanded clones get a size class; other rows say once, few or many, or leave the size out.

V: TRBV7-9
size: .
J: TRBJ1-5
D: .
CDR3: CASSLGGTPDQPQHF
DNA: TGTGCCAGCAGCTTAGGCGGGACACCCGATCAGCCCCAGCATTTT

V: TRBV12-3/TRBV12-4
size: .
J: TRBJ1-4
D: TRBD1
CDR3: CASNLGTGGEKLFF
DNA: TGTGCCAGCAACCTAGGGACAGGGGGCGAAAAACTGTTTTTT

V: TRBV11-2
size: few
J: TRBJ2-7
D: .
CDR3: CASSARQDSYEQYF
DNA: TGTGCCAGCTCCGCGCGACAGGACTCCTACGAGCAGTACTTC

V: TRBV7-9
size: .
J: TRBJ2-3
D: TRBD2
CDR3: CASSLLAGLTDTQYF
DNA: TGTGCCAGCAGCTTATTAGCGGGACTTACAGATACGCAGTATTTT

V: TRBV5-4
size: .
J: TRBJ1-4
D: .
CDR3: CASSIDSGGEKLFF
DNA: TGTGCCAGCAGCATCGACTCGGGCGGCGAAAAACTGTTTTTT

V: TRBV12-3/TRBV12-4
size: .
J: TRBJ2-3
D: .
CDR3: CASSFKDTQYF
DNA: TGTGCCAGCAGTTTTAAGGATACGCAGTATTTT

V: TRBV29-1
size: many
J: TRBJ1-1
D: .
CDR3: CSVDGGTEAFF
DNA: TGCAGCGTTGACGGGGGAACTGAAGCTTTCTTT

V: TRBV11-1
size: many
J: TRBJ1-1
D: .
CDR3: CASSSLQEEAFF
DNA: TGTGCCAGCAGCTCGTTACAAGAAGAAGCTTTCTTT

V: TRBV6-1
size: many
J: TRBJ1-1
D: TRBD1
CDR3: CAGAKGASGTEAFF
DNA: TGTGCCGGGGCTAAGGGGGCCTCTGGCACTGAAGCTTTCTTT

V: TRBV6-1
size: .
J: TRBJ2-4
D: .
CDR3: CATNLIAKNIQYF
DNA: TGTGCCACCAATCTGATAGCCAAAAACATTCAGTACTTC

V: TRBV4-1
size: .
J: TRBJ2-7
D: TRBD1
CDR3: CASSREGQTYEQYF
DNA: TGCGCCAGCAGCCGCGAGGGACAGACTTACGAGCAGTACTTC

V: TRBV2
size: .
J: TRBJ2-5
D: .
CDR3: CASSESTTQETQYF
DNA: TGTGCCAGCAGTGAGTCGACAACTCAAGAGACCCAGTACTTC

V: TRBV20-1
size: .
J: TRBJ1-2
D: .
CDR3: CSARDNIVRGEGYTF
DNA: TGCAGTGCTAGAGATAATATAGTCCGAGGGGAAGGCTACACCTTC

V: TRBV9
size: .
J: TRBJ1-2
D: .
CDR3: CASTPGRIDYGYTF
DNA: TGTGCCAGCACACCTGGCAGGATCGACTATGGCTACACCTTC

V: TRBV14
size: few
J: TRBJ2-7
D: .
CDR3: CASSQRRVSEQYF
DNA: TGTGCCAGCAGCCAGAGGCGAGTCTCCGAGCAGTACTTC

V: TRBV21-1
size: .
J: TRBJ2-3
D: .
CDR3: CASETRFTDTQYF
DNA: TGTGCCAGCGAAACCCGTTTCACAGATACGCAGTATTTT

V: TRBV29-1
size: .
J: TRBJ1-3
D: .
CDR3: CSVLGESGNTIYF
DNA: TGCAGCGTTCTAGGGGAATCCGGAAACACCATATATTTT

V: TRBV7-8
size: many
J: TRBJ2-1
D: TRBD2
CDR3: CASSPEVGTRVNEQFF
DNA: TGTGCCAGCAGCCCCGAGGTGGGGACTAGGGTAAATGAGCAGTTCTTC

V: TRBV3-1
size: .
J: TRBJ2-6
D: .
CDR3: CASSPYGGASGANVLTF
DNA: TGTGCCAGCAGCCCCTACGGGGGAGCCTCTGGGGCCAACGTCCTGACTTTC

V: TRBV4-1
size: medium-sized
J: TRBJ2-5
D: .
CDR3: CASSRLTAETQYF
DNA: TGCGCCAGCAGCCGCCTCACAGCGGAGACCCAGTACTTC

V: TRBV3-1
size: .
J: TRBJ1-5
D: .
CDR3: CASSQASGLGQPQHF
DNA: TGTGCCAGCAGCCAAGCTTCGGGACTGGGGCAGCCCCAGCATTTT

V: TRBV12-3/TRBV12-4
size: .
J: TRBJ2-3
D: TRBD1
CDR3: CASSSQGGTDTQYF
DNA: TGTGCCAGCAGTTCACAGGGGGGCACAGATACGCAGTATTTT

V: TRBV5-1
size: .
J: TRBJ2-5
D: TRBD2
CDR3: CASSLSSGGQETQYF
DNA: TGCGCCAGCAGCTTGTCTAGCGGGGGCCAAGAGACCCAGTACTTC

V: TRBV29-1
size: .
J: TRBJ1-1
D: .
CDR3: CSVEGGWTEAFF
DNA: TGCAGCGTTGAAGGGGGCTGGACTGAAGCTTTCTTT

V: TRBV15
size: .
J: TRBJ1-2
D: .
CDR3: CATSREGGGRGYTF
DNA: TGTGCCACCAGCAGGGAGGGAGGCGGGCGAGGCTACACCTTC

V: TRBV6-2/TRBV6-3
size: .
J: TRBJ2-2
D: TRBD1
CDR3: CASNSQGAPLGELFF
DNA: TGTGCCAGCAATTCACAGGGGGCGCCTTTGGGGGAGCTGTTTTTT

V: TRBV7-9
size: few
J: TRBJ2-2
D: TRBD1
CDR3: CASSPSGDRHTGELFF
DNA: TGTGCCAGCAGCCCGTCCGGGGACAGACACACCGGGGAGCTGTTTTTT

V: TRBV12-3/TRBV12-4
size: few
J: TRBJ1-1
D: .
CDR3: CASSGTTYTEAFF
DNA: TGTGCCAGCAGTGGTACGACGTACACTGAAGCTTTCTTT

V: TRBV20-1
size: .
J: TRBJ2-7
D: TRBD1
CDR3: CSAGQDAYEQYF
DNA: TGCAGTGCGGGACAGGACGCCTACGAGCAGTACTTC